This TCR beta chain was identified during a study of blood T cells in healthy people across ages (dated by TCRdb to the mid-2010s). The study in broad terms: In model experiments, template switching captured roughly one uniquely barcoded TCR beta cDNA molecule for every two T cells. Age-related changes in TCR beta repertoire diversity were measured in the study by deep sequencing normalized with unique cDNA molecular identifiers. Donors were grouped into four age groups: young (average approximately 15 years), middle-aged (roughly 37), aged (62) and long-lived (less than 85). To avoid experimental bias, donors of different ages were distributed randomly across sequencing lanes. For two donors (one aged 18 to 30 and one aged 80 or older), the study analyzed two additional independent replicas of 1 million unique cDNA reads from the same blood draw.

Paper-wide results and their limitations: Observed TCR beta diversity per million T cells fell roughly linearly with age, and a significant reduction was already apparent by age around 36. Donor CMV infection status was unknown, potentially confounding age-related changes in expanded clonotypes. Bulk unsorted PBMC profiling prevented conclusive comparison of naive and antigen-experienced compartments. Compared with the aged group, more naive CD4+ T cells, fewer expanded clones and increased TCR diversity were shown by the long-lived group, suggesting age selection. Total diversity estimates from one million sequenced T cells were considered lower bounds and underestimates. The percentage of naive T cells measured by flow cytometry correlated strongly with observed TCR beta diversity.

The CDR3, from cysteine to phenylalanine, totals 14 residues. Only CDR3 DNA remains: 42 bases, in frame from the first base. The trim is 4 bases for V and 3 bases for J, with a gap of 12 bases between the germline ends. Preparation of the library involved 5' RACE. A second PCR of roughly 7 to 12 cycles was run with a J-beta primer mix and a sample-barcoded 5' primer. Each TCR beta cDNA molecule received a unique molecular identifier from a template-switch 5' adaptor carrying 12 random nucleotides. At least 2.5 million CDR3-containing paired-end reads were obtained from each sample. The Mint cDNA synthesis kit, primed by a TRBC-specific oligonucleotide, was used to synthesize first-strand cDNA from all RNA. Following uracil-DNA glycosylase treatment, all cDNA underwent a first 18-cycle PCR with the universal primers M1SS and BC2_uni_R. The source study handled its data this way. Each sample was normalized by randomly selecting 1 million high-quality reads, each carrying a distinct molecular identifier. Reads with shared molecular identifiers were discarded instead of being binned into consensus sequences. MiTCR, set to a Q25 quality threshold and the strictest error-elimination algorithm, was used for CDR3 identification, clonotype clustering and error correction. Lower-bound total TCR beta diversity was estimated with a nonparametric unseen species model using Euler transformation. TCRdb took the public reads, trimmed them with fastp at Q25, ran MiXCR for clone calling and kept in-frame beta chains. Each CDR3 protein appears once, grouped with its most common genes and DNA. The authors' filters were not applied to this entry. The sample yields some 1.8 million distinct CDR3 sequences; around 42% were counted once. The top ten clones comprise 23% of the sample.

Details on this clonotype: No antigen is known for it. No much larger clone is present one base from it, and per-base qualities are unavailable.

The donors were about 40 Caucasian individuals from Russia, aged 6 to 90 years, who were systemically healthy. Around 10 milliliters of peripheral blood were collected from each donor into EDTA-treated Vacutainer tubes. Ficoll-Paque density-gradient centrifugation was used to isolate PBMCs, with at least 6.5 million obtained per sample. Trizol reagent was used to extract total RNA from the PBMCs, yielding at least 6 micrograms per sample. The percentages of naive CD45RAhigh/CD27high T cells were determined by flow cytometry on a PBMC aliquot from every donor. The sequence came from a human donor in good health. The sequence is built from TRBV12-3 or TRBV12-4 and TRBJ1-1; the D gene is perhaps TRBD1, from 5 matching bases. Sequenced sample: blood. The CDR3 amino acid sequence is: CASSSHRGDTEAFF. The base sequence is TGTGCCAGCAGTTCCCATCGAGGGGACACTGAAGCTTTCTTT.